This T cell receptor (beta chain) was retrieved from a study of PD-L1 blockade in urothelial cancer. Study as a whole: About 90% of the roughly 30 patients were men with bladder-origin urothelial cancer. Once treatment had started, blood was analyzed at 3 weeks (second dose) and again at 6 weeks.

Time point in this sample: peripheral blood 6 weeks after treatment start. Some clones are missing from TCRdb's copy, which holds only in-frame ones; the method was immunoSEQ multiplex PCR. In the table there are tens of thousands of clones, under 90% of which are singletons. Overall study results and limits: Sub-median blood TCR clonality before treatment predicted longer survival.

A note on this clone: What it recognizes is unknown.

This specimen consisted of PBMCs, obtained around atezolizumab (anti-PD-L1) treatment. The origin of this receptor is a man between 65 and 85 years old with urothelial cancer.

Here the CDR3 reads CASSLELAASTDTQYF. The CDR3 nucleotides read TGCGCCAGCAGCTTGGAGCTAGCTGCTAGCACAGATACGCAGTATTTT. V usage is TRBV5-1 and J usage is TRBJ2-3; tentative D call: TRBD2 (5 bases). The CDR3 contains 16 residues. The V end lost 0 bases, the J end lost 0 bases, and 11 bases lay between the germline ends. Germline values: CDR1 SGHRS, CDR2 YFSETQ.